This T cell receptor (beta chain) was profiled in a study of molecular identifiers for immune sequencing clone quantification. Study-level points and caveats: The share of molecules held by clones above 20 RNA copies was over 98% in effector cells and under 1% in naive cells.

Naive CD8 T cell sorting was performed on the CD8+CD4-CCR7+CD45RA+ phenotype. The V gene end was trimmed by 3 bases and the J gene end by 13 bases; junction bases not matched to a gene: 7. Germline values: CDR1 MDHEN, CDR2 SYDVKM. The CDR3 is 13 residues long. A single record per CDR3 protein comes from TCRdb applying MiXCR to the PCR reads. The table records around 470,000 distinct CDR3 sequences, about 21% of them present only once. There are many counts of this clonotype. Antigen specificity is unknown. This clonotype was obtained from a human donor in good health. Some libraries in this study had Jurkat cell RNA spiked in. The V call is TRBV28, the J call TRBJ1-4, with 8 bases lining up with TRBD1. Material for sequencing was naive CD8+ T cells from blood, with Jurkat cell RNA spiked in. Subset denoted: FACS-sorted CD8+CD4-CCR7+CD45RA+ naive T cells. This CDR3 reads CASSFGTGTGLFF. Written as DNA, the CDR3 is TGTGCCAGCAGTTTTGGCACCGGGACAGGACTGTTTTTT. Full variable domain (remainder filled in from reference TRBV28 and TRBJ1-4): DVKVTQSSRYLVKRTGEKVFLECVQDMDHENMFWYRQDPGLGLRLIYFSYDVKMKEKGDIPEGYSVSREKKERFSLILESASTNQTSMYLCASSFGTGTGLFFGSGTQLSVL.